This TCR beta chain was retrieved from a study of identifying expanded T cells in peripheral blood. Overall study findings and caveats: Variance in clone template counts between approximately 2-week samples significantly increased with total template count across all healthy donors. About 1.2 clones differed between technical replicates, versus about 16 and 19 over time.

The method was immunoSEQ multiplex PCR; TCRdb's version includes in-frame clones alone and lacks a portion of them. The sample lists some 77,000 clones, around nine tenths seen once, with roughly 20% in the top ten. This clone has only one observation. As yet, its antigen is unknown. Germline loops: CDR1 SGHAT, CDR2 FQNNGV. This CDR3 contains 17 residues. V was trimmed by 0 bases and J by 12 bases, leaving 21 bases between them. Collection occurred without any documented infections or immune events in donors. This receptor was taken from a person aged 18 to 69 in good health. The rearrangement links TRBV11-2 to TRBJ1-6; D is possibly TRBD1 (5 bases). Sequenced material: blood. The CDR3 reads CASSLDGDGGNLGPLHF. The DNA for the CDR3 is TGTGCCAGCAGCTTAGATGGGGACGGCGGGAATTTGGGACCCCTCCACTTT.